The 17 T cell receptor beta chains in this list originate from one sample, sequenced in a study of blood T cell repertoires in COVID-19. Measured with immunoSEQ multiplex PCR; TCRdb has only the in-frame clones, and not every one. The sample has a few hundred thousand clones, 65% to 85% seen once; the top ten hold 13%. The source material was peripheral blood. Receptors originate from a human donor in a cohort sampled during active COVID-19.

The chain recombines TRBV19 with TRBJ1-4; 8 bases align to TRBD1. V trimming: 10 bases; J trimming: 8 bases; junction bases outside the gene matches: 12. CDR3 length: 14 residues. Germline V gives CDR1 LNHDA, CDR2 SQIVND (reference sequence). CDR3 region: CATARQGLWEKLFF. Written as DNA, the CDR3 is TGTGCCACCGCGCGACAGGGGCTTTGGGAAAAACTGTTTTTT.

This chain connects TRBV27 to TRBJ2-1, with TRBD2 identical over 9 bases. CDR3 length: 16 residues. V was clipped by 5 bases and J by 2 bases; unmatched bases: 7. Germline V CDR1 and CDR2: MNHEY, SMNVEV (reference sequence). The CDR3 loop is CASSPSAGGAYNEQFF. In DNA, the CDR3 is TGTGCCAGCAGTCCCTCGGCGGGGGGGGCCTACAATGAGCAGTTCTTC.

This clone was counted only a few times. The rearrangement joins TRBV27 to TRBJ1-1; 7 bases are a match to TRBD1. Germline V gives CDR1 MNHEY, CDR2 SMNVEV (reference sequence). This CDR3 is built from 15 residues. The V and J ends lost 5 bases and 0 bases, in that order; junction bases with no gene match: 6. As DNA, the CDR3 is TGTGCCAGCAGTGGAGTCACAGGGGTGAACACTGAAGCTTTCTTT. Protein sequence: CASSGVTGVNTEAFF.

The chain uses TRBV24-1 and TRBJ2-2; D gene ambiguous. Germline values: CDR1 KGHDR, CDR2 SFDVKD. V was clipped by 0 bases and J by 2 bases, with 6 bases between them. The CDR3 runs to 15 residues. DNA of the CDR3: TGTGCCACCAGTGATTTGCAGCGAAACACCGGGGAGCTGTTTTTT. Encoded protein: CATSDLQRNTGELFF.

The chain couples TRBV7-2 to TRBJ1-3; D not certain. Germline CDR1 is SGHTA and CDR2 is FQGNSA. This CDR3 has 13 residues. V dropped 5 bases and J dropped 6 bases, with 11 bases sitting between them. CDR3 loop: CASSPQRLNTIYF. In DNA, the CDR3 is TGTGCCAGCAGCCCTCAGCGTTTAAACACCATATATTTT.

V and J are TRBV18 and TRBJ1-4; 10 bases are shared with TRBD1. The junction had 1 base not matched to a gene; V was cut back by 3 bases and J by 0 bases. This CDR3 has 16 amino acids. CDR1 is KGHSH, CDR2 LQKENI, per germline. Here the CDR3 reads CASSPGTGATNEKLFF. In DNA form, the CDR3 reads TGTGCCAGCTCACCGGGGACAGGGGCAACTAATGAAAAACTGTTTTTT.

The CDR3 reads CASSLNIPNTEAFF. In nucleotides, the CDR3 is TGTGCCAGCAGCTTAAACATCCCGAACACTGAAGCTTTCTTT. The V gene is TRBV7-9, the J gene TRBJ1-1, with D uncertain. This CDR3 is 14 amino acids long. V was cut by 2 bases and J by 1 base, with 8 bases left in between. Per the germline V gene, CDR1 is SEHNR and CDR2 is FQNEAQ (reference sequence).

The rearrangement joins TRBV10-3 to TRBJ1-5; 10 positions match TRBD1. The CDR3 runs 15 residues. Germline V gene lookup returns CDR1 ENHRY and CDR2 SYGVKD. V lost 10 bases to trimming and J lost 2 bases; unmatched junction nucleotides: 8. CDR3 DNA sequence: TGTGCCACGAGGGACAGGGGAGGCGGCAATCAGCCCCAGCATTTT. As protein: CATRDRGGGNQPQHF.

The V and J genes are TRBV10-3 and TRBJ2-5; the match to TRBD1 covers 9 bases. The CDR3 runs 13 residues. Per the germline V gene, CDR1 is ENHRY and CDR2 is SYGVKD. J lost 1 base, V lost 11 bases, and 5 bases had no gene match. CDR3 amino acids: CAATGGLQETQYF. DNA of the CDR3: TGTGCCGCGACAGGGGGACTCCAAGAGACCCAGTACTTC.

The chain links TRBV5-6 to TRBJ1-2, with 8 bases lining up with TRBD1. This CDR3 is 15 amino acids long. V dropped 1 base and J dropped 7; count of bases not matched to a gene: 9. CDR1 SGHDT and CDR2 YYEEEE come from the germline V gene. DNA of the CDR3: TGTGCCAGCAGCTTGCAGGGGGCGCAGATTAGTGGCTACACCTTC. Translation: CASSLQGAQISGYTF.

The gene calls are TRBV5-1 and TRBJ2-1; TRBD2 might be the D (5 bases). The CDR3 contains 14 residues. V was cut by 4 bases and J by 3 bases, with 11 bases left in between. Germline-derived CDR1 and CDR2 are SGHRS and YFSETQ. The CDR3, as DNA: TGCGCCAGCAGCCGGGCTAGCAGCTACAATGAGCAGTTCTTC. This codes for CASSRASSYNEQFF. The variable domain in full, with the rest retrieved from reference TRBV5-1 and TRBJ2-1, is KAGVTQTPRYLIKTRGQQVTLSCSPISGHRSVSWYQQTPGQGLQFLFEYFSETQRNKGNFPGRFSGRQFSNSRSEMNVSTLELGDSALYLCASSRASSYNEQFFGPGTRLTVL.

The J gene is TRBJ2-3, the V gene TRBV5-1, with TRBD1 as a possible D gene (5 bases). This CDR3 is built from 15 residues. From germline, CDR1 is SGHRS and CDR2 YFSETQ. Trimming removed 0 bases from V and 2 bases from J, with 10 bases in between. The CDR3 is CASSLEAGPTDTQYF. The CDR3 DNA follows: TGCGCCAGCAGCTTGGAGGCAGGGCCCACAGATACGCAGTATTTT.

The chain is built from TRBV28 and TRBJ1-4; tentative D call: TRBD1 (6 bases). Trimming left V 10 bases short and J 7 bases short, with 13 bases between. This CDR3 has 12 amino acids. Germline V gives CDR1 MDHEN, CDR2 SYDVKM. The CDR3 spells CATEQGAEKLFF. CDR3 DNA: TGTGCCACCGAACAGGGAGCTGAAAAACTGTTTTTT.

CDR3 residues: CASSQAPLGTNTGELFF. The CDR3 coding sequence is TGCGCCAGCAGCCAAGCCCCTCTCGGTACGAACACCGGGGAGCTGTTTTTT. The V call is TRBV4-1, the J call TRBJ2-2; D gene ambiguous. This CDR3 has 17 amino acids. The germline V gene encodes CDR1 MGHRA and CDR2 YSYEKL. The V end was cut by 1 base, the J end by 0 bases, with 12 bases between.

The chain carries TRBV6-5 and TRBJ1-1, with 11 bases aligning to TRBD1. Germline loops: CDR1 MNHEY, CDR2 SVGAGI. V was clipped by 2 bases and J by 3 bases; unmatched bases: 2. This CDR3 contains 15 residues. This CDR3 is CASSYGTGGDTEAFF. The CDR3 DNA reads TGTGCCAGCAGTTACGGGACAGGGGGGGACACTGAAGCTTTCTTT.

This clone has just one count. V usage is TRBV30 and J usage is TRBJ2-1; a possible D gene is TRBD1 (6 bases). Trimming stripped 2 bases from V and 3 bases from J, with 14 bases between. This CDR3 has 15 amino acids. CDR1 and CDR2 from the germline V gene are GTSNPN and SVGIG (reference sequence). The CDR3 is CAWSNLGARYNEQFF. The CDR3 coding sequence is TGTGCCTGGAGTAATCTGGGGGCGCGCTACAATGAGCAGTTCTTC.

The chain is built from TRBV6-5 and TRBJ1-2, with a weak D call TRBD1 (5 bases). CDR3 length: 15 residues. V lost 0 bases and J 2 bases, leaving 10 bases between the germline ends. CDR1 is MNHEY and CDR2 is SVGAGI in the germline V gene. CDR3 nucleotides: TGTGCCAGCAGTTACTCCGGGGCGGGGAACTATGGCTACACCTTC. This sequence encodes CASSYSGAGNYGYTF.